The 23 T cell receptor beta chains in this list originate from one sample, sequenced in a study of T cell responses to AZD1222 COVID-19 vaccine. Sequenced by immunoSEQ multiplex PCR; TCRdb stores in-frame clones only, minus some. Of 95,000 to 110,000 clones listed, about 92% were seen once; the top ten hold about 8.1%. The sample here was peripheral blood, taken 28 days after the second AZD1222 dose. These receptors all stem from an adult who received the AZD1222 COVID-19 vaccine.

The genes are TRBV28 and TRBJ2-1; no firm D call. The V gene's germline CDR1 is MDHEN and CDR2 SYDVKM. Trimming shortened V by 5 bases and J by 9 bases, and 14 bases separated the two germline ends. This CDR3 region has 13 residues. CDR3 region: CASSRLGGSEQFF. The CDR3, as DNA: TGTGCCAGCAGTCGATTAGGTGGTAGTGAGCAGTTCTTC.

The chain is built from TRBV9 and TRBJ1-2, with D possibly matching TRBD1 (6 bases). This CDR3 spans 15 amino acids. Germline CDR1 is SGDLS and CDR2 is YYNGEE. V was cut by 0 bases and J by 8 bases, with 17 bases left in between. The CDR3 nucleotides read TGTGCCAGCAGCGTAGAGGACAGCCCCCGGGAAGGCTACACCTTC. Its protein is CASSVEDSPREGYTF.

The chain uses TRBV5-1 and TRBJ2-7; no clear D. Trimming left V 3 bases short and J 5 bases short, with 9 bases between. CDR1 and CDR2 (germline): SGHRS, YFSETQ. The CDR3 extends over 12 amino acids. The CDR3 here is CASSYGTDEQYF. CDR3 DNA sequence: TGCGCCAGCAGCTATGGTACGGACGAGCAGTACTTC.

The gene calls are TRBV7-2 and TRBJ1-3; D gene ambiguous. The CDR3 has 17 amino acids. Per the germline V gene, CDR1 is SGHTA and CDR2 is FQGNSA. V was shortened by 2 bases and J by 0 bases, with 14 bases between the two germline ends. The CDR3 is CASSLRHGMSSGNTIYF. CDR3 in DNA: TGTGCCAGCAGCTTAAGACACGGAATGAGCTCTGGAAACACCATATATTTT.

The V and J genes are TRBV28 and TRBJ1-5, with TRBD1 matching over 11 bases. After removal of 4 bases from V and 5 bases from J, the junction contained 10 bases not matched to a gene. CDR3 length equals 17 residues. From germline, CDR1 is MDHEN and CDR2 SYDVKM. This chain's CDR3 is CASSSRTGGVFDQPQHF. In nucleotides, the CDR3 is TGTGCCAGCAGTTCCCGGACAGGGGGCGTGTTCGATCAGCCCCAGCATTTT.

V is TRBV5-1 and J is TRBJ1-4; D unclear. This CDR3 spans 13 amino acids. Germline CDR1 SGHRS, CDR2 YFSETQ. Trimming cost V 2 bases and J 8 bases, with 10 bases left between them. This CDR3 reads CASSFGEREKLFF. The CDR3 bases are TGCGCCAGCAGCTTTGGAGAGCGGGAAAAACTGTTTTTT.

The chain is built from TRBV2 and TRBJ1-2; D uncertain. The CDR3 has 12 amino acids. The V end was cut by 7 bases, the J end by 4 bases, with 10 bases between. The germline V gene has CDR1 SNHLY and CDR2 FYNNEI. The CDR3 DNA reads TGTGCCAGCACCCTGGGTGGCTATGGCTACACCTTC. Translating it yields CASTLGGYGYTF.

The chain employs TRBV29-1 and TRBJ2-7; unclear D gene. Germline-derived CDR1 and CDR2 are SQVTM and ANQGSEA. CDR3 length: 12 amino acids. The V and J ends lost 4 bases and 2 bases respectively, with 9 bases between them. The CDR3 protein is CSVVGQTYEQYF. The CDR3 region has the DNA TGCAGCGTTGTAGGGCAGACCTACGAGCAGTACTTC.

The chain is built from TRBV2 and TRBJ1-6; 7 bases are a match to TRBD1. Germline CDR1 is SNHLY and CDR2 is FYNNEI. V gave up 6 bases and J gave up 2 bases; unmatched junction bases: 7. CDR3 length: 16 amino acids. The CDR3 nucleotides are TGTGCCAGCAGGAACAGGGGATCGGCCTATAATTCACCCCTCCACTTT. Its protein is CASRNRGSAYNSPLHF.

The chain links TRBV19 to TRBJ2-2; TRBD1 matches 9 bases. This CDR3 has 16 residues. Germline CDR1 and CDR2: LNHDA and SQIVND (reference sequence). The V segment lost 5 bases and the J segment 4 bases; nucleotides outside the gene matches: 8. The CDR3 DNA is TGTGCCAGTAGTCCGGACAGGGGCTATGGCACCGGGGAGCTGTTTTTT. Amino acids: CASSPDRGYGTGELFF.

The chain couples TRBV15 to TRBJ2-1; no reliable D call. Germline V gene data show CDR1 as LNHNV and CDR2 as YYDKDF (reference sequence). This CDR3 has 16 residues. The germline V and J ends were trimmed by 4 bases and 1 base, with 14 bases remaining between them. The CDR3 DNA reads as TGTGCCACCAGCACACCGCTGGGAAAGTCCTACAATGAGCAGTTCTTC. Amino acids: CATSTPLGKSYNEQFF. The full variable domain, rest sourced from reference TRBV15 and TRBJ2-1, is DAMVIQNPRYQVTQFGKPVTLSCSQTLNHNVMYWYQQKSSQAPKLLFHYYDKDFNNEADTPDNFQSRRPNTSFCFLDIRSPGLGDTAMYLCATSTPLGKSYNEQFFGPGTRLTVL.

The chain couples TRBV6-5 to TRBJ2-7, with 11 nucleotides matching TRBD1. The germline CDR1 and CDR2 sequences are MNHEY and SVGAGI. This CDR3 is built from 13 residues. Trimming at V came to 10 bases and at J to 9 bases, leaving 11 bases not matched to a gene. The CDR3 is CATLPGQGAVQYF. CDR3 sequence (DNA): TGTGCCACCCTCCCCGGACAGGGGGCTGTGCAGTACTTC.

The chain has TRBV7-3 and TRBJ2-1; no firm D call. The CDR3 has 14 residues. The ends were cut back, 0 bases at V and 8 bases at J, with 11 bases in the middle. Germline CDR1 reads SGHTA; CDR2 reads FQGTGA. The CDR3 nucleotides read TGTGCCAGCAGCTTAACGCCGGCTGTATATGAGCAGTTCTTC. Residues: CASSLTPAVYEQFF.

The CDR3 DNA follows: TGTGCCAGCAGCCAACCAAAGGACAGGGAACACTATGGCTACACCTTC. This encodes CASSQPKDREHYGYTF. The chain employs TRBV3-1 (or the pseudogene TRBV3-2) and TRBJ1-2; 8 bases line up with TRBD1. This CDR3 has 16 amino acids. The V segment lost 2 bases and the J segment 3 bases; nucleotides outside the gene matches: 8. The V gene's germline CDR1 is LGHDT and CDR2 YNNKEL (reference sequence).

V gene TRBV4-1 combines with J gene TRBJ1-5; tentative D call: TRBD1 (5 bases). The ends were cut back, 0 bases at V and 7 bases at J, with 16 bases in the middle. This CDR3 has 16 residues. From germline, CDR1 is MGHRA and CDR2 YSYEKL. As DNA, the CDR3 is TGCGCCAGCAGCCAAGATTTAGAGGGGCGCGGGCAGCCCCAGCATTTT. Its translation is CASSQDLEGRGQPQHF.

This chain uses TRBV6-6 with TRBJ2-7, with 10 positions matching TRBD2. Losses at the gene ends were 0 bases for V and 7 bases for J; bases not matched to a gene: 6. CDR1 is MNHNY, CDR2 SVGAGI, per germline (reference sequence). This CDR3 has 15 amino acids. CDR3: CASSYSSSGREEQYF. The CDR3 coding sequence is TGTGCCAGCAGTTACTCGTCTAGCGGGAGAGAAGAGCAGTACTTC.

As regards this clone: One junction end disagrees with the germline gene, perhaps due to a read error. The chain combines TRBV6-5 with TRBJ2-7; unclear D gene. Germline V gene data show CDR1 as MNHEY and CDR2 as SVGAGI. CDR3 size: 11 residues. CDR3: CACSSSYEQYF. As DNA, the CDR3 is TGTGCCTGCAGTTCATCCTACGAGCAGTACTTC.

V usage is TRBV5-6 and J usage is TRBJ1-4; TRBD1 agrees at 7 bases. Germline lookup yields CDR1 SGHDT and CDR2 YYEEEE. CDR3 length: 13 amino acids. The V and J ends lost 4 bases and 8 bases, in that order; junction bases with no gene match: 5. DNA of the CDR3: TGTGCCAGCAGCCCCCAGGGGGTCGAAAAACTGTTTTTT. Its translation: CASSPQGVEKLFF.

J is TRBJ2-1 and V is TRBV18; D is undetermined. From germline, CDR1 is KGHSH and CDR2 LQKENI. This CDR3 contains 13 residues. V lost 2 bases and J 1 base, leaving 3 bases between the germline ends. CDR3 in DNA: TGTGCCAGCTCACCAGCGTCCTACAATGAGCAGTTCTTC. The encoded protein is CASSPASYNEQFF.

The V and J genes are TRBV11-2 and TRBJ1-2; 8 nucleotides match TRBD1. The CDR3 length is 17 residues. CDR1 and CDR2 (germline): SGHAT, FQNNGV. Losses at the gene ends were 4 bases for V and 4 bases for J; bases not matched to a gene: 14. CDR3 nucleotides: TGTGCCAGCAGCTCCCGTGTCGCAGGGGGCATTGGCTATGGCTACACCTTC. This sequence encodes CASSSRVAGGIGYGYTF.

This chain connects TRBV5-6 to TRBJ1-3; 9 bases agree with TRBD1. CDR1 and CDR2 from the germline V gene are SGHDT and YYEEEE. The CDR3 runs 19 residues. V trimming: 2 bases; J trimming: 3 bases; junction bases outside the gene matches: 15. CDR3 sequence (DNA): TGTGCCAGCAGCTTATTCATTACCCCGGGACAGGGTCGTGGAAACACCATATATTTT. It specifies CASSLFITPGQGRGNTIYF.

This clone was detected once. Other DNA sequences within the sample encode an identical CDR3. The chain links TRBV7-2 to TRBJ2-7; 11 bases are shared with TRBD2. The V segment lost 5 bases and the J segment 4 bases; nucleotides outside the gene matches: 4. This CDR3 region has 14 residues. Germline loops: CDR1 SGHTA, CDR2 FQGNSA. The CDR3 sequence: CASSLSGRAYEQYF. The CDR3 nucleotides are TGTGCCAGCAGCCTTAGCGGGAGGGCATACGAGCAGTACTTC.

CDR3 coding DNA: TGTGCCAGCAGCTTGGCCCACAGCAATTCACCCCTCCACTTT. As protein: CASSLAHSNSPLHF. V usage is TRBV5-6 and J usage is TRBJ1-6; D is uncertain. Trimming removed 0 bases at V and 7 bases at J, with 8 bases between. CDR1 SGHDT and CDR2 YYEEEE come from the germline V gene. The CDR3 covers 14 residues.